Listed below are T cell receptor beta chains from one sample, sequenced in a study of post-analysis software for immune sequencing data. TCRdb reprocessed the PCR reads via MiXCR and lists one record per CDR3 protein. Seen here are about 430,000 distinct CDR3 sequences, about 39% observed once, and the top ten hold 7.6%. The material sequenced was blood. These receptors were collected from a girl between 2 and 10 years old with multiple sclerosis. CDR3s include the opening cysteine and the closing phenylalanine or tryptophan. D genes are given only for firm matches. A row's size may be missing; if present it is once, few, many or a size class.

V: TRBV12-3/TRBV12-4
size: few
D: TRBD2
J: TRBJ2-3
DNA: TGTGCCAGCAGTTCCACCTTAGCGGGGCGGCAGTATTTT
CDR3: CASSSTLAGRQYF

V: TRBV7-3
size: -
D: -
J: TRBJ2-3
DNA: TGTGCCAGCAGCCCAGACCCTGGCGAGGGAGATACGCAGTATTTT
CDR3: CASSPDPGEGDTQYF

V: TRBV12-5
size: -
D: -
J: TRBJ2-1
DNA: TGTGCTAGTGGTTTGGGGCAGGGGGGTGAGCAGTTCTTC
CDR3: CASGLGQGGEQFF

V: TRBV29-1
size: -
D: -
J: TRBJ1-3
DNA: TGCAGCGTTGCGGTCCTCTCCGGAAACACCATATATTTT
CDR3: CSVAVLSGNTIYF

V: TRBV10-3
size: -
D: -
J: TRBJ2-1
DNA: TGTGCCATCAGTGGGGACTTACCCTACAATGAGCAGTTCTTC
CDR3: CAISGDLPYNEQFF

V: TRBV20-1
size: few
D: TRBD1
J: TRBJ2-5
DNA: TGCAGTGCTAAGGCAGGGGGCGGGGAGACCCAGTACTTC
CDR3: CSAKAGGGETQYF

V: TRBV12-3/TRBV12-4
size: -
D: -
J: TRBJ1-2
DNA: TGTGCCAGCAGCCTAGGCCCTGGCTACACCTTC
CDR3: CASSLGPGYTF

V: TRBV28
size: once
D: TRBD2
J: TRBJ2-5
DNA: TGTGCCAGCAAGACGGCGGGGGACCAAGAGACCCAGTACTTC
CDR3: CASKTAGDQETQYF

V: TRBV5-5
size: few
D: -
J: TRBJ2-3
DNA: TGTGCCAGCAGCTTGAGAGGTTCAGATACGCAGTATTTT
CDR3: CASSLRGSDTQYF

V: TRBV28
size: -
D: -
J: TRBJ1-5
DNA: TGTGCCAGCAGCCGAGTGGTGTATAGCAATCAGCCCCAGCATTTT
CDR3: CASSRVVYSNQPQHF

V: TRBV12-3/TRBV12-4
size: few
D: -
J: TRBJ2-7
DNA: TGTGCCAGCAGCACATCTAGCGCAGTCGAGCAGTACTTC
CDR3: CASSTSSAVEQYF

V: TRBV9
size: few
D: TRBD2
J: TRBJ2-3
DNA: TGTGCCAGCAGCGTAGTAGCGGGGGGGACCACAGATACGCAGTATTTT
CDR3: CASSVVAGGTTDTQYF

V: TRBV7-9
size: -
D: -
J: TRBJ2-6
DNA: TGTGCCAGCAGCGTAAGGGGTTCGGGGGCCAACGTCCCGACTTTC
CDR3: CASSVRGSGANVPTF

V: TRBV10-3
size: few
D: -
J: TRBJ2-1
DNA: TGTGCCATCAGTGAGGTGGGGGGCAATGAGCAGTTCTTC
CDR3: CAISEVGGNEQFF

V: TRBV28
size: -
D: TRBD1
J: TRBJ1-1
DNA: TGTGCCAGCACCCTATCGTCTGGACAGGTGAACACTGAAGCTTTCTTT
CDR3: CASTLSSGQVNTEAFF

V: TRBV11-2
size: few
D: -
J: TRBJ2-3
DNA: TGTGCCTGCAGCTCCCCCAGTGCCTCAGATACGCAGTATTTT
CDR3: CACSSPSASDTQYF

V: TRBV28
size: -
D: -
J: TRBJ2-7
DNA: TGTGCCAGCAGTGTAAATGCCTACGAGCAGTACTTC
CDR3: CASSVNAYEQYF

V: TRBV20-1
size: -
D: TRBD2
J: TRBJ2-1
DNA: TGCAGTGCTAGGACCCTAGCGGGGGGGCCCCTTGTGCACAATGAGCAGTTCTTC
CDR3: CSARTLAGGPLVHNEQFF

V: TRBV28
size: -
D: -
J: TRBJ2-1
DNA: TGTGCCAGCGGGACTGACGGGAGCTCGTACAATGAGCAGTTCTTC
CDR3: CASGTDGSSYNEQFF

V: TRBV12-3/TRBV12-4
size: once
D: TRBD1
J: TRBJ2-3
DNA: TGTGCCAGCAGTTCGCAGACAGGGTTCACAGATACGCAGTATTTT
CDR3: CASSSQTGFTDTQYF

V: TRBV7-8
size: few
D: -
J: TRBJ2-3
DNA: TGTGCCAGCAGCTTATACTGGGACACAGATACGCAGTATTTT
CDR3: CASSLYWDTDTQYF

V: TRBV12-3/TRBV12-4
size: -
D: TRBD2
J: TRBJ2-3
DNA: TGTGCCTGCAGCAGGAGACTAGCGGGAGGGCCGAGGGATACGCAGTATTTT
CDR3: CACSRRLAGGPRDTQYF

V: TRBV7-3
size: -
D: -
J: TRBJ2-7
DNA: TGTGCCAGCAGCCACGCCCAGGGTCACGAGCAGTACTTC
CDR3: CASSHAQGHEQYF

V: TRBV24-1
size: -
D: TRBD2
J: TRBJ2-1
DNA: TGTGCCACCAGTGATTTGTCGGGGGGGGCACAGTTCTTC
CDR3: CATSDLSGGAQFF

V: TRBV4-1
size: -
D: TRBD1
J: TRBJ2-7
DNA: TGCGCCAGCAGCCAGGGGACAGGGGGTCTAATTTCCTCCTACGAGCAGTACTTC
CDR3: CASSQGTGGLISSYEQYF

V: TRBV2
size: -
D: -
J: TRBJ1-4
DNA: TGTGCCAGCAGTGGTCGAGGCGAAAAACTGTTTTTT
CDR3: CASSGRGEKLFF

V: TRBV18
size: -
D: TRBD2
J: TRBJ2-1
DNA: TGTGCCAGCTCACAAGGGACTAGCGACAACAATGAGCAGTTCTTC
CDR3: CASSQGTSDNNEQFF

V: TRBV7-2
size: once
D: -
J: TRBJ2-3
DNA: TGTGCCAGCAGCTTAGGTCTGTCTCCGGACGCAGATACGCAGTATTTT
CDR3: CASSLGLSPDADTQYF

V: TRBV29-1
size: -
D: -
J: TRBJ1-2
DNA: TGCAGCGTTGAGGGCGGGCGCGGCTACACCTTC
CDR3: CSVEGGRGYTF

V: TRBV5-1
size: -
D: -
J: TRBJ2-3
DNA: TGCGCCAGCAGCTCCGACACGGCGGTGGGCACAGATACGCAGTATTTT
CDR3: CASSSDTAVGTDTQYF

V: TRBV2
size: -
D: -
J: TRBJ2-7
DNA: TGTGCCAGCAGTGTTGGGAACTCCTACGAGCAGTACTTC
CDR3: CASSVGNSYEQYF

V: TRBV4-1
size: -
D: -
J: TRBJ1-1
DNA: TGCGCCAGCAGCCAAGTGTTTAGGGAAATCACTGAAGCTTTCTTT
CDR3: CASSQVFREITEAFF

V: TRBV7-6
size: -
D: TRBD1
J: TRBJ2-7
DNA: TGTGCCAGCAGCTCCCGCCGGGACAGGCCCCACGAGCAGTACTTC
CDR3: CASSSRRDRPHEQYF

V: TRBV6-5
size: many
D: TRBD1
J: TRBJ2-7
DNA: TGTGCCAGCAGCCCGGACAGGGGGCGTGAGCAGTACTTC
CDR3: CASSPDRGREQYF

V: TRBV28
size: few
D: -
J: TRBJ2-7
DNA: TGTGCCAGCAGTTTATGGACTATACAACGTGACGAGCAGTACTTC
CDR3: CASSLWTIQRDEQYF

V: TRBV6-5
size: once
D: TRBD2
J: TRBJ2-1
DNA: TGTGCCAGCAGTTTGGGACTAGTACACAATGAGCAGTTCTTC
CDR3: CASSLGLVHNEQFF

V: TRBV7-9
size: once
D: -
J: TRBJ2-6
DNA: TGTGCCAGCAGCTTACGTGGCGGGACTCCCTCTGGGGCCAACGTCCTGACTTTC
CDR3: CASSLRGGTPSGANVLTF

V: TRBV7-8
size: few
D: -
J: TRBJ1-2
DNA: TGTGCCAGCAGCCAGGATGGTGGACACGGATATGGCTACACCTTC
CDR3: CASSQDGGHGYGYTF

V: TRBV20-1
size: -
D: TRBD2
J: TRBJ2-1
DNA: TGCAGTGCTACCAGAATGGGGGGGACTAGAGCAAACAATGAGCAGTTCTTC
CDR3: CSATRMGGTRANNEQFF

V: TRBV12-3/TRBV12-4
size: -
D: -
J: TRBJ1-6
DNA: TGTGCCAGCAGTTCCTCCGGGACGCAATCCTCAAATTCACCCCTCCACTTT
CDR3: CASSSSGTQSSNSPLHF

V: TRBV9
size: -
D: -
J: TRBJ1-4
DNA: TGTGCCAGCAGCTCTCACCAGGTTGCAACTAATGAAAAACTGTTTTTT
CDR3: CASSSHQVATNEKLFF